This T cell receptor (beta chain) was found in a study of vaccination effects on CD4 cells after COVID-19. Background on the study: Sequencing followed a ViraFEST assay step that expanded antigen-specific CD4+ T cells with viral peptide pools.

Clones were read by immunoSEQ multiplex PCR, and TCRdb kept only the in-frame ones, dropping some. This table holds 35,000 to 40,000 clones, about 70% found once. Germline V gene data show CDR1 as MDHEN and CDR2 as SYDVKM. The CDR3 is 14 residues long. V gave up 7 bases and J gave up 14 bases; unmatched junction bases: 12. Isolation of CD4+ T cells took place after less than twelve days of culture. Notes on this clone: Its antigen is undetermined.

The V gene is TRBV28, the J gene TRBJ1-6, with 9 nucleotides matching TRBD1. The sequencing used CD4+ T cells from PBMCs cultured without peptide, collected before COVID-19 vaccination. This receptor was identified in a human donor who received a COVID-19 vaccine. CDR3 in amino acids: CASTGTGLLVALHF. The CDR3 DNA reads as TGTGCCAGCACCGGGACAGGGCTTTTAGTGGCCCTCCACTTT.